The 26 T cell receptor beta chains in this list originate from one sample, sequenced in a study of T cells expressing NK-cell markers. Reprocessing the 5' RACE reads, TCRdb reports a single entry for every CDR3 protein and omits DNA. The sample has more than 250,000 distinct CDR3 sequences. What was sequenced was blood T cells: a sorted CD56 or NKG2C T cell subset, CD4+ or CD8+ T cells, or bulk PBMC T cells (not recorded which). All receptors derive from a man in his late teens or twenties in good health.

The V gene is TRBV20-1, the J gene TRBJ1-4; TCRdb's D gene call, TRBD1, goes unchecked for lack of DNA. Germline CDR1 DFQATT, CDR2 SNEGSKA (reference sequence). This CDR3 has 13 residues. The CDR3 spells CSAPRDKGEKLFF.

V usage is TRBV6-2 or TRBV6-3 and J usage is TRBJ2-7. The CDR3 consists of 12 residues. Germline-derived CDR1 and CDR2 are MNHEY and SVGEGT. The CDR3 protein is CASSYPSYEQYF.

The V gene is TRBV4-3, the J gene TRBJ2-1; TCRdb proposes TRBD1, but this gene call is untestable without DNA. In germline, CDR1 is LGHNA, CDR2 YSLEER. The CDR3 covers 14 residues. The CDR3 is CASSQAGRNNEQFF.

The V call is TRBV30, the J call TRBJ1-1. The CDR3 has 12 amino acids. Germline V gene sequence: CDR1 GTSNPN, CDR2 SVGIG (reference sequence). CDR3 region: CAWSRGSTEAFF.

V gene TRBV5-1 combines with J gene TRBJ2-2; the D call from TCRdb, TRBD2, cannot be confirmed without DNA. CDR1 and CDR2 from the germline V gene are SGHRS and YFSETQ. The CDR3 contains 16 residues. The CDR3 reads CASRRDWHANTGELFF.

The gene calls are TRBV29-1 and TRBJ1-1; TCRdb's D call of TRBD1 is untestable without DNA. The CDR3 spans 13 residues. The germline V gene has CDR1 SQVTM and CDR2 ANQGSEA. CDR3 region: CSVDTGMNTEAFF.

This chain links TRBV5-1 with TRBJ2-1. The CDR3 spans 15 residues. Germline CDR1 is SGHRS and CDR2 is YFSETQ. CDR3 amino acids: CASSLDRNSYNEQFF.

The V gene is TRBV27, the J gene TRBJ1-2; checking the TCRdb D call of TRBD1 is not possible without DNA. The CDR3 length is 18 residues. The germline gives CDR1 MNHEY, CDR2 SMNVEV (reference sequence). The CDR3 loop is CASPYPVSGGQGSYGYTF.

The CDR3 reads CASSYFSGSGETQYF. The gene calls are TRBV6-5 and TRBJ2-5; TCRdb's assignment of TRBD2 cannot be checked, as there is no DNA. Germline assignment: CDR1 MNHEY and CDR2 SVGAGI. CDR3 length equals 15 residues.

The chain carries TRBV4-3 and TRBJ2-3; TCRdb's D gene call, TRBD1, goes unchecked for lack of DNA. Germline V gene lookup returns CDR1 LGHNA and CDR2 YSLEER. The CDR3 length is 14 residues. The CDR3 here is CASSPTGPADTQYF.

The CDR3 is CASSQASGRGSYNEQFF. The gene calls are TRBV4-3 and TRBJ2-1; the D gene TCRdb calls, TRBD2, cannot be checked with no DNA. CDR1 LGHNA and CDR2 YSLEER come from the germline V gene. This CDR3 is 17 amino acids long.

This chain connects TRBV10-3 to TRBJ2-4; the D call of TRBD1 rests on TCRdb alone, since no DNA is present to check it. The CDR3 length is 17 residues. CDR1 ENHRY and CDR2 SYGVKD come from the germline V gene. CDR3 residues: CAISGLSIFEPKNIQYF.

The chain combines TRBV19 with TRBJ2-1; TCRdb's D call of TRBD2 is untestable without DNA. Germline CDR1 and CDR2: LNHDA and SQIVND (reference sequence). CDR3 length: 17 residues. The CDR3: CASRGLISGSSYNEQFF.

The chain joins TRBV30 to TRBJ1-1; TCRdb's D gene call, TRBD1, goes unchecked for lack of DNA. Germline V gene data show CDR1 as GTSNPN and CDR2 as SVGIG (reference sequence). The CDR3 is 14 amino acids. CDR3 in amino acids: CAWSVWDRDTEAFF. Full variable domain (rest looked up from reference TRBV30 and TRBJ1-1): SQTIHQWPATLVQPVGSPLSLECTVEGTSNPNLYWYRQAAGRGLQLLFYSVGIGQISSEVPQNLSASRPQDRQFILSSKKLLLSDSGFYLCAWSVWDRDTEAFFGQGTRLTVV.

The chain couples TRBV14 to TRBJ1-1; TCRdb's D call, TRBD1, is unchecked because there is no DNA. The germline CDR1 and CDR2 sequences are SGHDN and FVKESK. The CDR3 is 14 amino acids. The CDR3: CASSQDRGRTEAFF. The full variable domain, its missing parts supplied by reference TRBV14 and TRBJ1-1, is EAGVTQFPSHSVIEKGQTVTLRCDPISGHDNLYWYRRVMGKEIKFLLHFVKESKQDESGMPNNRFLAERTGGTYSTLKVQPAELEDSGVYFCASSQDRGRTEAFFGQGTRLTVV.

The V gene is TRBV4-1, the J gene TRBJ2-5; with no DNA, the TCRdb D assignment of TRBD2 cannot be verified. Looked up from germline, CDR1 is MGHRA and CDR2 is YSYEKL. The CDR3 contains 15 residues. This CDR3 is CASSPARLPWETQYF.

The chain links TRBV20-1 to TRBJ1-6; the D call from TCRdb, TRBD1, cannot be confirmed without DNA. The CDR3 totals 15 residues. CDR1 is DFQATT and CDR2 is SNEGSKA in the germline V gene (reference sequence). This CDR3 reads CSARERTGVNSPLHF.

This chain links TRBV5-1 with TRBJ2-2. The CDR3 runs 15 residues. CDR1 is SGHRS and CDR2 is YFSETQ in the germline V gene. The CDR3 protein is CASSLDPFNTGELFF.

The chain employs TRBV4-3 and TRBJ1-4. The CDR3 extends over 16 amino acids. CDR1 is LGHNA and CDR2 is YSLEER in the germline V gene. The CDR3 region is CASSQSASATNEKLFF.

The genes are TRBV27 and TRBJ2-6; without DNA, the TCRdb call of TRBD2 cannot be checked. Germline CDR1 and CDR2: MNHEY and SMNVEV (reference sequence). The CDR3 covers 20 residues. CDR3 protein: CASSLALDGLGASGANVLTF.

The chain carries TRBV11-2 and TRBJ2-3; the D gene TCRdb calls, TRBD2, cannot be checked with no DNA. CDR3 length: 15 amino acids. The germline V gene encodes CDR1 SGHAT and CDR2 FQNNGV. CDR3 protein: CASSSISGRFDTQYF.

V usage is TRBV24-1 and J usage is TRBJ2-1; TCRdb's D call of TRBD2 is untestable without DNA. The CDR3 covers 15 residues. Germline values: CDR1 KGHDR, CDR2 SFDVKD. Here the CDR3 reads CATSDFTLGGNEQFF.

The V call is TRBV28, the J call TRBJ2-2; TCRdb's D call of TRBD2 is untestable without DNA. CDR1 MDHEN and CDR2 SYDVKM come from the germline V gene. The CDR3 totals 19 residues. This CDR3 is CASSGGVSSGRSGSGELFF.

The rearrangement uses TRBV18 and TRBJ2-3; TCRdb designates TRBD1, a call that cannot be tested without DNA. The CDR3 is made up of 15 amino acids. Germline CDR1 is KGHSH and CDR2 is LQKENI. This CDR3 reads CASSPETGGTDTQYF.

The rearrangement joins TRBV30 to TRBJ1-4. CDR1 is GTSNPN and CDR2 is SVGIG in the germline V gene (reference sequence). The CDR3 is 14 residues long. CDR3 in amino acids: CAWRGRPLNEKLFF.

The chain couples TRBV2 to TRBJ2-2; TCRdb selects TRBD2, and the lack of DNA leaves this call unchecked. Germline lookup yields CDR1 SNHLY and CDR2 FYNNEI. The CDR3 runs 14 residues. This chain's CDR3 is CASGTGPYTGELFF.